A selection of T cell receptor beta chains follows, all from one sample in a study of Ad26.COV2.S vaccination and SARS-CoV-2 variants. Sequenced by immunoSEQ multiplex PCR; TCRdb stores in-frame clones only, minus some. The sample yields about 440,000 clones, roughly 88% seen once. Here the sequenced sample was peripheral blood, taken in a trial of Ad26.COV2.S vaccine versus placebo. The receptors originated from a person aged 18-60 years who received the Ad26.COV2.S COVID-19 vaccine or a placebo. The CDR3 runs from the conserved cysteine through the conserved F or W. D genes are given only for firm matches. The size field is filled for only some rows; it gives once, few, many or a size class.

cdr3_nt: TGCGCCAGCAGCTTGGGGGCCGGGACCGCGGCACTCTACGAGCAGTACTTC
cdr3_aa: CASSLGAGTAALYEQYF
clone_size: NA
d_call: NA
j_call: TRBJ2-7
v_call: TRBV5-1

cdr3_nt: TGTGCCAGCTCATCCCACGACGGTTCCTACGAGCAGTACTTC
cdr3_aa: CASSSHDGSYEQYF
clone_size: NA
d_call: NA
j_call: TRBJ2-7
v_call: TRBV18

cdr3_nt: TGTGCCAGCAGCTTGGTAGGGTTCGAGCAGTACTTC
cdr3_aa: CASSLVGFEQYF
clone_size: NA
d_call: NA
j_call: TRBJ2-7
v_call: TRBV5-5

cdr3_nt: TGTGCCACCAGTGAGGCTAGCGGGAGCTCCGGGGAGCTGTTTTTT
cdr3_aa: CATSEASGSSGELFF
clone_size: NA
d_call: TRBD2
j_call: TRBJ2-2
v_call: TRBV24-1

cdr3_nt: TGTGCCAGCAGCTTAGCGTTAGCGGGAGCCACAGATACGCAGTATTTT
cdr3_aa: CASSLALAGATDTQYF
clone_size: NA
d_call: TRBD2
j_call: TRBJ2-3
v_call: TRBV7-9

cdr3_nt: TGTGCCAGCAGTGAAGTTTTTGGGCGTAAAGGGACTGAAGCTTTCTTT
cdr3_aa: CASSEVFGRKGTEAFF
clone_size: NA
d_call: NA
j_call: TRBJ1-1
v_call: TRBV6-1

cdr3_nt: TGTGCCAGCAGTTACGGGGGTACCGGCTACACCTTC
cdr3_aa: CASSYGGTGYTF
clone_size: NA
d_call: NA
j_call: TRBJ1-2
v_call: TRBV6-2/TRBV6-3

cdr3_nt: TGTGCCAGCAGCCGGCGGCAATCCTACGAGCAGTACTTC
cdr3_aa: CASSRRQSYEQYF
clone_size: NA
d_call: NA
j_call: TRBJ2-7
v_call: TRBV14

cdr3_nt: TGTGCCAGCAGCCCTACAGGGGGCTGGGTGAATGAGCAGTACTTC
cdr3_aa: CASSPTGGWVNEQYF
clone_size: NA
d_call: TRBD1
j_call: TRBJ2-7
v_call: TRBV7-3

cdr3_nt: TGTGCCAGCAGCTCTAATAATGAAAAACTGTTTTTT
cdr3_aa: CASSSNNEKLFF
clone_size: NA
d_call: NA
j_call: TRBJ1-4
v_call: TRBV28

cdr3_nt: TGCGCCAGCAGCCAAGAACGGGACAGGAACTATGGCTACACCTTC
cdr3_aa: CASSQERDRNYGYTF
clone_size: NA
d_call: TRBD1
j_call: TRBJ1-2
v_call: TRBV4-1

cdr3_nt: TGTGCCAGCAGTGCGGGGCAGGGTAATCAGCCCCAGCATTTT
cdr3_aa: CASSAGQGNQPQHF
clone_size: NA
d_call: NA
j_call: TRBJ1-5
v_call: TRBV2

cdr3_nt: TGTGCCAGCAGCTTAAGGCTAGGGAGCTCCTACGAGCAGTACTTC
cdr3_aa: CASSLRLGSSYEQYF
clone_size: NA
d_call: NA
j_call: TRBJ2-7
v_call: TRBV7-2

cdr3_nt: TGTGCCAGCAGCTTGGGGGGACAGGGAGGGCAGCCCCAGCATTTT
cdr3_aa: CASSLGGQGGQPQHF
clone_size: NA
d_call: TRBD1
j_call: TRBJ1-5
v_call: TRBV7-8

cdr3_nt: TGTGCCAGCAGCTTAGTTATCGGGGAGACCCAGTACTTC
cdr3_aa: CASSLVIGETQYF
clone_size: once
d_call: NA
j_call: TRBJ2-5
v_call: TRBV11-2

cdr3_nt: TGTGCCTGGAGGTATCCGGGTCCCTACGAGCAGTACTTC
cdr3_aa: CAWRYPGPYEQYF
clone_size: NA
d_call: NA
j_call: TRBJ2-7
v_call: TRBV30

cdr3_nt: TGTGCCAGCAGCTCCCGCGGGATGAACACTGAAGCTTTCTTT
cdr3_aa: CASSSRGMNTEAFF
clone_size: NA
d_call: NA
j_call: TRBJ1-1
v_call: TRBV7-9

cdr3_nt: TGTGCCAGCAGCCAAGAGGGCGCCCGCAACGAGCAGTACTTC
cdr3_aa: CASSQEGARNEQYF
clone_size: few
d_call: NA
j_call: TRBJ2-7
v_call: TRBV14

cdr3_nt: TGTGCCAGCAGTTTAAGGTCTAGCGGGTTGCCCGGGGAGCTGTTTTTT
cdr3_aa: CASSLRSSGLPGELFF
clone_size: NA
d_call: TRBD2
j_call: TRBJ2-2
v_call: TRBV28

cdr3_nt: TGTGCCAGCAGCTTGGATCCAAACTTACCCGGCTCCTACAATGAGCAGTTCTTC
cdr3_aa: CASSLDPNLPGSYNEQFF
clone_size: NA
d_call: NA
j_call: TRBJ2-1
v_call: TRBV5-4

cdr3_nt: TGTGCCAGCAGCTTGAGGGGCCAGAACTCCTACAATGAGCAGTTCTTC
cdr3_aa: CASSLRGQNSYNEQFF
clone_size: NA
d_call: NA
j_call: TRBJ2-1
v_call: TRBV5-6

cdr3_nt: TGTGCCAGCAGCAAATACAGGGGGCGGGAGACCCAGTACTTC
cdr3_aa: CASSKYRGRETQYF
clone_size: NA
d_call: TRBD1
j_call: TRBJ2-5
v_call: TRBV6-5

cdr3_nt: TGTGCCAGCAGCTTAGCGACGACAGGGAAGCACGAGCAGTACTTC
cdr3_aa: CASSLATTGKHEQYF
clone_size: NA
d_call: TRBD1
j_call: TRBJ2-7
v_call: TRBV7-2

cdr3_nt: TGTGCCAGCAGACAGGGGCACGGTCAGCCCCAGCATTTT
cdr3_aa: CASRQGHGQPQHF
clone_size: NA
d_call: TRBD1
j_call: TRBJ1-5
v_call: TRBV12-3/TRBV12-4

cdr3_nt: TGTGCCAGCTCACGCGCAACAGGGCCGGATACGCAGTATTTT
cdr3_aa: CASSRATGPDTQYF
clone_size: NA
d_call: NA
j_call: TRBJ2-3
v_call: TRBV18

cdr3_nt: TGTGCCAGCAGCTTCTCAGGCGGGAGCACGGATACGCAGTATTTT
cdr3_aa: CASSFSGGSTDTQYF
clone_size: NA
d_call: TRBD2
j_call: TRBJ2-3
v_call: TRBV7-2

cdr3_nt: TGTGCCAGCAGTAGGATGGGAGAGACCCAGTACTTC
cdr3_aa: CASSRMGETQYF
clone_size: NA
d_call: NA
j_call: TRBJ2-5
v_call: TRBV6-5

cdr3_nt: TGTGCCAGCAGTTACTTCAGGGGGCGCAACACCGGGGAGCTGTTTTTT
cdr3_aa: CASSYFRGRNTGELFF
clone_size: NA
d_call: TRBD1
j_call: TRBJ2-2
v_call: TRBV6-2/TRBV6-3

cdr3_nt: TGTGCCAGCAGCCCGACTAGCGGGATATCGTACGAGCAGTACTTC
cdr3_aa: CASSPTSGISYEQYF
clone_size: NA
d_call: TRBD2
j_call: TRBJ2-7
v_call: TRBV5-6

cdr3_nt: TGTGCCAGCAGCTTAGCGGGAGGGAACAATGAGCAGTTCTTC
cdr3_aa: CASSLAGGNNEQFF
clone_size: once
d_call: TRBD2
j_call: TRBJ2-1
v_call: TRBV7-2

cdr3_nt: TGTGCCAGCAGCCGGGGGGTCGGTCGGAGCTCCTACGAGCAGTACTTC
cdr3_aa: CASSRGVGRSSYEQYF
clone_size: NA
d_call: TRBD2
j_call: TRBJ2-7
v_call: TRBV11-3

cdr3_nt: TGTGCCAGCAGCTTATCAACAGGGGAATTGGTCACTGAAGCTTTCTTT
cdr3_aa: CASSLSTGELVTEAFF
clone_size: once
d_call: TRBD1
j_call: TRBJ1-1
v_call: TRBV7-9

cdr3_nt: TGCGCCAGCAGCAACGCAGCAAAAAGGGGCACCGGGGAGCTGTTTTTT
cdr3_aa: CASSNAAKRGTGELFF
clone_size: NA
d_call: NA
j_call: TRBJ2-2
v_call: TRBV4-1

cdr3_nt: TGTGCCAGCTCACCGCGGGGGAGCGAGAACAATGAGCAGTTCTTC
cdr3_aa: CASSPRGSENNEQFF
clone_size: NA
d_call: TRBD2
j_call: TRBJ2-1
v_call: TRBV18

cdr3_nt: TGTGCCAGCAGTTTAACAGGGCCGCAAGGGTCCCAGCATTTT
cdr3_aa: CASSLTGPQGSQHF
clone_size: NA
d_call: NA
j_call: TRBJ1-5
v_call: TRBV28

cdr3_nt: TGCGCCAGCAGTCATCCCGTGCCCCGGGAGTATAGCAATCAGCCCCAGCATTTT
cdr3_aa: CASSHPVPREYSNQPQHF
clone_size: NA
d_call: NA
j_call: TRBJ1-5
v_call: TRBV23-1

cdr3_nt: TGCGCCAGCAGACTAGTGAGCACAGATACGCAGTATTTT
cdr3_aa: CASRLVSTDTQYF
clone_size: NA
d_call: NA
j_call: TRBJ2-3
v_call: TRBV5-1

cdr3_nt: TGTGCCAGCAGTGAAGCACCAGGGGAGGGTCAGCCCCAGCATTTT
cdr3_aa: CASSEAPGEGQPQHF
clone_size: NA
d_call: NA
j_call: TRBJ1-5
v_call: TRBV6-1

cdr3_nt: TGTGCCAGCAGCTTAGTGCCAACGGGAGGAGTTACCCCCTCTGGGGCCAACGTCCTGACTTTC
cdr3_aa: CASSLVPTGGVTPSGANVLTF
clone_size: NA
d_call: TRBD2
j_call: TRBJ2-6
v_call: TRBV7-6

cdr3_nt: TGTGCCAGCTCACCACGACAGGGGTCGAACACCGGGGAGCTGTTTTTT
cdr3_aa: CASSPRQGSNTGELFF
clone_size: NA
d_call: TRBD1
j_call: TRBJ2-2
v_call: TRBV18

cdr3_nt: TGTGCCAGCAGCTTAAACAGGGGACTTGGCGAGCAGTACTTC
cdr3_aa: CASSLNRGLGEQYF
clone_size: NA
d_call: NA
j_call: TRBJ2-7
v_call: TRBV5-8

cdr3_nt: TGTGCCAGTAGGGACAGGGCGGGAGTTTCTGGGGCCAACGTCCTGACTTTC
cdr3_aa: CASRDRAGVSGANVLTF
clone_size: NA
d_call: NA
j_call: TRBJ2-6
v_call: TRBV19

cdr3_nt: TGTGCCAGCAGCCAAGTTCCGAGAGGTAGCGGGAGTAGCTACGAGCAGTACTTC
cdr3_aa: CASSQVPRGSGSSYEQYF
clone_size: NA
d_call: TRBD2
j_call: TRBJ2-7
v_call: TRBV4-2

cdr3_nt: TGTGCCAGCAGAGCACTACATCCTGAGCAGTTCTTC
cdr3_aa: CASRALHPEQFF
clone_size: NA
d_call: NA
j_call: TRBJ2-1
v_call: TRBV7-9

cdr3_nt: TGTGCCAGCAGCACCACCTACGAGCAGTACTTC
cdr3_aa: CASSTTYEQYF
clone_size: NA
d_call: NA
j_call: TRBJ2-7
v_call: TRBV7-8

cdr3_nt: TGTGCCAGCAGGGCGGAACCAGGGGCCAATGAGCAGTTCTTC
cdr3_aa: CASRAEPGANEQFF
clone_size: NA
d_call: NA
j_call: TRBJ2-1
v_call: TRBV2

cdr3_nt: TGCAGCGTTGAAGCTCCCGGCTACACCTTC
cdr3_aa: CSVEAPGYTF
clone_size: NA
d_call: NA
j_call: TRBJ1-2
v_call: TRBV29-1

cdr3_nt: TGTGCCAGCAGTGTAGGGCGACCGGGTCAGGGCCCTTACGAGCAGTACTTC
cdr3_aa: CASSVGRPGQGPYEQYF
clone_size: once
d_call: NA
j_call: TRBJ2-7
v_call: TRBV2

cdr3_nt: TGTGCCAGCAGCAACGGAGTTTATGGCTACACCTTC
cdr3_aa: CASSNGVYGYTF
clone_size: NA
d_call: NA
j_call: TRBJ1-2
v_call: TRBV5-4

cdr3_nt: TGTGCCAGCAGCCAAGCGCCGGGCGGGACTGAAGCTTTCTTT
cdr3_aa: CASSQAPGGTEAFF
clone_size: NA
d_call: NA
j_call: TRBJ1-1
v_call: TRBV4-2

cdr3_nt: TGCAGCGCTGGGACTAGCGGGGGGAAAAGAAATGAGCAGTTCTTC
cdr3_aa: CSAGTSGGKRNEQFF
clone_size: NA
d_call: TRBD2
j_call: TRBJ2-1
v_call: TRBV29-1